This T cell receptor beta chain was sequenced for a study of OX40 agonist ivuxolimab in advanced cancers. About the investigation overall: Ivuxolimab was a fully human IgG2 agonistic monoclonal antibody targeting the costimulatory receptor OX40 (CD134). Intravenous ivuxolimab was administered to patients every 2 weeks at six dose levels: 0.01, 0.1, 0.3, 1.5, 3 and 10 mg/kg. Of the roughly 53 patients in dose escalation, 19 had hepatocellular carcinoma, some 15 had melanoma, 9 had renal cell carcinoma and 9 had head and neck cancer. The dose-escalation cohort was about 83% male with a mean age of about 65 years, ranging from roughly 20 to 80. Prior anti-PD-1, anti-PD-L1 or anti-CTLA-4 therapy was permitted, and less than 45% of dose-escalation patients had received checkpoint inhibitors. Three dose-escalation patients achieved partial responses, one with hepatocellular carcinoma and two with cutaneous melanoma. The purpose of peripheral TCRbeta sequencing was to test whether ivuxolimab changed TCR sequence diversity and led to clonal T-cell expansion. The paper describes the monotherapy dose-escalation part (N of about 47 patients) of the phase I trial of ivuxolimab. General study outcomes and caveats: After ivuxolimab, expanded clones were on average more numerous among CD8+ T cells than among CD4+ T cells. At doses of 0.1 to 3.0 mg/kg, clonal expansion of both CD4+ and CD8+ T cells in blood was seen between baseline and week 6. Low levels of normalized T-cell clonal expansion were also seen in some nonresponding patients. The antigen specificity of the clonally expanded peripheral T cells was not determined. In the 0.1-3.0 mg/kg groups, partial responders had among the lowest normalized peripheral clonal expansion, particularly in CD8+ T cells.

The trial excluded patients who had a history of autoimmune disease or were on systemic immunosuppression. Peripheral blood for TCR sequencing was drawn from every dose cohort at baseline, at cycle 4 day 1 and at cycle 7 day 1. The samples were taken from a phase I, first-in-human, multicenter, open-label dose-escalation trial of ivuxolimab. Adults with locally advanced or metastatic melanoma, renal cell carcinoma, hepatocellular carcinoma or head and neck squamous cell carcinoma were enrolled in the trial. Before TCR sequencing, CD4+ and CD8+ T cells were separately sorted from peripheral blood. A word on this clone: No cognate antigen has been identified for it. No much larger clonotype is one base removed from it; base qualities were not supplied.

Reading from cysteine to phenylalanine, the CDR3 counts 17 amino acids. Only the CDR3 portion is preserved as DNA: 51 bases, with reading frame beginning at the first base. As encoded in the germline V gene (reference sequence), CDR1 is MNHEY while CDR2 is SMNVEV. Trimming accounts for 3 bases at V and 9 bases at J, while the number of junction bases matched to no gene is 15. For sequencing of the TCRbeta CDR3 region, genomic DNA was extracted from the sorted cells. The immunoSEQ Assay was used for sequencing of TCRbeta CDR3 regions. TCRdb's version of the immuneACCESS table is confined to in-frame rearrangements and falls short of the full clone set. An unresolved V gene accounts for under half of the shortfall where checked; the remainder is of unknown origin. The sample yields roughly 80,000 clones; around 93% were counted once. The ten largest clones add up to 13% to 15% of the sample.

This receptor chain uses TRBV27 and TRBJ1-5; the central 9 bases match TRBD1. The source material was CD4+ or CD8+ T cells sorted from blood, sampled in a trial of the OX40 agonist ivuxolimab. The receptor was isolated from an adult with an advanced solid tumor such as melanoma, head and neck, liver or kidney cancer. CDR3 protein: CASSLATGGVLQWPQHF. The bases read TGTGCCAGCAGTTTGGCGACAGGGGGAGTCCTCCAATGGCCCCAGCATTTT.